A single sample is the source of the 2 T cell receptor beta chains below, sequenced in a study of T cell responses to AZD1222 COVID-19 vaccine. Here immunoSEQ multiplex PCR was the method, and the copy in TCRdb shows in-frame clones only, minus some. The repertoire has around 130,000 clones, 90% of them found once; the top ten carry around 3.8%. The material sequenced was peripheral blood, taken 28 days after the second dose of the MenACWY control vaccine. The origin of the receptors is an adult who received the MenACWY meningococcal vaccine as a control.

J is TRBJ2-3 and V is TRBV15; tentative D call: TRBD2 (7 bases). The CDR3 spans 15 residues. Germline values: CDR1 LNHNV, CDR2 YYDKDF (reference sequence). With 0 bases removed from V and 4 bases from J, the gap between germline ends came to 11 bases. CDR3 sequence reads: CATSRDGGPADTQYF. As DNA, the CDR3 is TGTGCCACCAGCAGAGACGGGGGGCCCGCAGATACGCAGTATTTT.

CDR3 sequence: CSVEDLDVGGNEQFF. CDR3 nucleotide sequence: TGCAGCGTTGAAGATCTCGACGTGGGTGGCAATGAGCAGTTCTTC. The rearrangement joins TRBV29-1 to TRBJ2-1; the D is unclear. Germline V CDR1 and CDR2: SQVTM, ANQGSEA. V was clipped by 0 bases and J by 6 bases, with 15 bases between them. The CDR3 loop spans 15 amino acids.